The clone carrying this T cell receptor beta chain was counted only a few times. The antigen is unknown. Unique molecular identifiers were present on the cDNA, and a universal primer site came from template switching. TCRdb re-called the 5' RACE reads through MiXCR, storing one row per CDR3 protein. This sample yields 1.5 million or so distinct CDR3 sequences, of which roughly 35% are seen a single time; under 0.35% belongs to the top ten. The data are from a study of identical twins. General study findings and limits: Twin-shared out-of-frame alpha sequences showed excess low generation probability.

Germline CDR1 DFQATT, CDR2 SNEGSKA (reference sequence). The ends lost 1 base at V and 5 bases at J; junction bases unmatched: 6. The CDR3 has 14 amino acids. The genes are TRBV20-1 and TRBJ2-5; TRBD1 agrees at 8 bases. This TCR came from a newborn girl in good health. The sequencing sample was made of cord blood. The chain's CDR3 is CSARAGTGLETQYF. CDR3 in DNA: TGCAGTGCTAGAGCCGGGACAGGCCTGGAGACCCAGTACTTC.